The TCR beta chain described here comes from a study of blood T cell repertoires in COVID-19. The wider study: COVID-19 samples from acute and convalescent phases originated in the United States, Italy and Spain. In each case, the material was cDNA or gDNA derived from T cells, B-cell-depleted T cells, or PBMCs.

CDR3 length: 15 residues. Germline lookup yields CDR1 MNHEY and CDR2 SVGAGI. The J segment lost 0 bases and the V segment lost 8 bases, leaving 6 bases of the junction unmatched. The authors' processing: Estimates of nucleated cell counts were drawn from the amplification of reference gene primers. Sequencing was performed with immunoSEQ multiplex PCR; in TCRdb, only in-frame clones are kept and a portion is missing. V, J and clone size are those of that table, while D and trimming were read from the DNA. The table shows more than 100,000 clones, with 70% to 90% occurring only once. V is TRBV6-5 and J is TRBJ1-1; 10 bases are shared with TRBD1. The sequenced material came from peripheral blood. The receptor was isolated from a man aged 50 to 59 in a cohort sampled during active COVID-19. CDR3 nucleotide sequence: TGTGCCAGCGGAGAGGACAGGGGGGTGAACACTGAAGCTTTCTTT. Its protein product is CASGEDRGVNTEAFF.